This T cell receptor (beta chain) was found in a study of post-analysis software for immune sequencing data. Study background: The study covered relapsing-remitting, secondary progressive and progressive-relapsing courses of multiple sclerosis.

This clonotype was picked up a small number of times. Prepared libraries of TCR beta cDNA carried unique molecular identifiers. TCRdb used MiXCR to reprocess the PCR reads, holding one entry per CDR3 protein. The sample carries 450,000 or so distinct CDR3 sequences, under 55% recorded once. This clonotype was obtained from a girl aged 10 to 17 with multiple sclerosis. The specimen was blood.

CDR3 region: CASSFVNTNEKLFF. CDR3 bases: TGTGCCAGCAGCTTTGTAAACACTAATGAAAAACTGTTTTTT. The chain is built from TRBV7-9 and TRBJ1-4; unclear D gene. The V gene lost 3 bases and the J gene lost 2 bases, with 7 bases spanning the gap. Germline assignment: CDR1 SEHNR and CDR2 FQNEAQ (reference sequence). The CDR3 has 14 amino acids.